The 8 T cell receptor beta chains reported below all come from one sample, sequenced in a study of cytomegalovirus exposure and HLA in healthy donors. PCR used 60 Vbeta primers and 13 Jbeta primers. TCRdb keeps only in-frame clones here, not all; method: immunoSEQ multiplex PCR. The sample shows 150,000 to 200,000 clones, 75% to 80% of them seen only once. Sequenced sample: PBMCs. The receptors were sampled from a man aged 45 to 65 in good health and CMV-seropositive.

The V and J genes are TRBV27 and TRBJ1-4; 9 nucleotides agree with TRBD1. V lost 6 bases, J lost 8 bases, and 7 bases stayed unmatched. Germline V gene lookup returns CDR1 MNHEY and CDR2 SMNVEV (reference sequence). This CDR3 contains 14 residues. CDR3 bases: TGTGCCAGCAGAAAACAGGGGGCGCGGGAAAAACTGTTTTTT. As protein: CASRKQGAREKLFF.

This chain connects TRBV5-6 to TRBJ2-3; D perhaps matches TRBD1 (6 bases). Germline V gives CDR1 SGHDT, CDR2 YYEEEE. The CDR3 totals 15 residues. The V gene lost 0 bases and the J gene lost 4 bases, with 12 bases spanning the gap. The CDR3 region has the DNA TGTGCCAGCAGCTTGGACAGGGTCTATTCAGATACGCAGTATTTT. It encodes CASSLDRVYSDTQYF. Based on the CDR3 plus reference TRBV5-6 and TRBJ2-3, the full variable domain is DAGVTQSPTHLIKTRGQQVTLRCSPKSGHDTVSWYQQALGQGPQFIFQYYEEEERQRGNFPDRFSGHQFPNYSSELNVNALLLGDSALYLCASSLDRVYSDTQYFGPGTRLTVL.

The chain uses TRBV2 and TRBJ2-3, with 8 bases lining up with TRBD1. The V segment lost 5 bases and the J segment 5 bases; nucleotides outside the gene matches: 3. This CDR3 region has 13 residues. Germline-derived CDR1 and CDR2 are SNHLY and FYNNEI. The CDR3 protein is CASSRQGLDTQYF. The CDR3 DNA reads TGTGCCAGCAGTAGACAGGGGTTAGATACGCAGTATTTT.

The rearrangement joins TRBV6-5 to TRBJ2-7; 9 bases line up with TRBD1. J lost 4 bases, V lost 4 bases, and 8 bases had no gene match. The CDR3 runs to 15 residues. The germline V gene has CDR1 MNHEY and CDR2 SVGAGI. Here the CDR3 reads CASSLPGQGKYEQYF. The CDR3, as DNA: TGTGCCAGCAGTTTACCGGGACAGGGAAAATACGAGCAGTACTTC.

CDR3 loop: CASRLEDPGNTIYF. For the CDR3, the DNA is TGTGCCAGCAGGTTGGAGGACCCTGGAAACACCATATATTTT. The rearrangement links TRBV6-1 to TRBJ1-3; D not resolved. With 6 bases removed from V and 2 bases from J, the gap between germline ends came to 11 bases. The CDR3 sequence is 14 residues long. The germline CDR1 and CDR2 sequences are MNHNS and SASEGT.

The chain links TRBV9 to TRBJ2-1; D might be TRBD1 (6 bases). Germline lookup yields CDR1 SGDLS and CDR2 YYNGEE. V was pared by 4 bases and J by 2 bases, with 10 bases between. The CDR3 extends over 14 amino acids. The CDR3 nucleotides are TGTGCCAGCAGCTTGGGACATCCCTACAATGAGCAGTTCTTC. Amino acids: CASSLGHPYNEQFF.

The chain employs TRBV7-9 and TRBJ1-6; 8 bases align to TRBD1. J lost 9 bases, V lost 5 bases, and 3 bases had no gene match. The CDR3 spans 13 residues. The germline gives CDR1 SEHNR, CDR2 FQNEAQ (reference sequence). The CDR3 is CASSTGGGSPLHF. The CDR3 nucleotides read TGTGCCAGCAGCACAGGGGGTGGTTCACCCCTCCACTTT.

This clone was seen more than once but under ten times. V usage is TRBV11-2 and J usage is TRBJ1-1, with TRBD1 as a possible D gene (5 bases). CDR1 and CDR2 from the germline V gene are SGHAT and FQNNGV. V was trimmed by 3 bases and J by 1 base, leaving 9 bases between them. CDR3 length equals 14 residues. CDR3 DNA sequence: TGTGCCAGCAGCTTGGGGGGTTGGAACACTGAAGCTTTCTTT. Protein product: CASSLGGWNTEAFF.